These 22 T cell receptor beta chains were sequenced from one sample in a study of T cells in Graves' hyperthyroidism and ophthalmopathy. TCR beta CDR3 regions were amplified from RNA. The HTBI primer set drove a first-round RT-PCR of the TCR CDR3. Via MiXCR, TCRdb re-called the multiplex PCR reads, giving one row per CDR3 protein. The sample lists fewer than 700,000 distinct CDR3 sequences, roughly 18% occurring once. Material for sequencing was blood. The receptor set was obtained from a woman aged 18-30 years with Graves' ophthalmopathy.

A remark on this clonotype: This may be a read error: a much more frequent sequence differs by one nucleotide. The gene calls are TRBV6-5 and TRBJ2-3; no definite D call. The germline gives CDR1 MNHEY, CDR2 SVGAGI. Trimming stripped 0 bases from V and 4 bases from J, with 11 bases between. The CDR3 consists of 15 residues. The chain's CDR3 is CASSYSYRAADTQYF. In DNA, the CDR3 is TGTGCCAGCAGTTACTCGTATAGGGCTGCAGATACGCAGTATTTT.

J is TRBJ1-1 and V is TRBV7-6; D unclear. This CDR3 is 13 amino acids long. Trimming stripped 7 bases from V and 7 bases from J, with 16 bases between. CDR1 and CDR2 (germline): SGHVS, FNYEAQ. The CDR3 sequence: CASTSLVGSEAFF. The CDR3 DNA sequence: TGTGCCAGCACCTCTTTGGTGGGGAGTGAAGCTTTCTTT. Full variable domain (outside the CDR3, taken from reference TRBV7-6 and TRBJ1-1): GAGVSQSPRYKVTKRGQDVALRCDPISGHVSLYWYRQALGQGPEFLTYFNYEAQQDKSGLPNDRFSAERPEGSISTLTIQRTEQRDSAMYRCASTSLVGSEAFFGQGTRLTVV.

This clonotype has a count of ten or more. This sequence joins TRBV6-2 or TRBV6-3 and TRBJ2-1; D possibly uses TRBD1 or TRBD2 (5 bases each). Between the trimmed V and J ends, which lost 6 bases and 10 bases, there was a span of 22 bases. Germline V lookup: CDR1 MNHEY, CDR2 SVGEGT. This CDR3 is built from 15 residues. The CDR3 region has the DNA TGTGCCAGCAGGCGCGCCGGGACCCCCCCCCAGGAGCAGTTCTTC. This encodes CASRRAGTPPQEQFF.

This clonotype has a count of ten or more. This sequence joins TRBV7-2 and TRBJ2-1; no firm D call. From germline, CDR1 is SGHTA and CDR2 FQGNSA. The CDR3 has 16 residues. Between the trimmed V and J ends, which lost 3 bases and 0 bases, there was a span of 12 bases. The CDR3, as DNA: TGTGCCAGCAGCTTCGTGGGTACTACCTCCTACAATGAGCAGTTCTTC. It yields the protein CASSFVGTTSYNEQFF. Variable domain in full (rest from reference TRBV7-2 and TRBJ2-1): GAGVSQSPSNKVTEKGKDVELRCDPISGHTALYWYRQSLGQGLEFLIYFQGNSAPDKSGLPSDRFSAERTGGSVSTLTIQRTQQEDSAVYLCASSFVGTTSYNEQFFGPGTRLTVL.

The table lists this clonotype with many counts. The chain employs TRBV7-2 and TRBJ2-7; 7 positions agree with TRBD1. The V gene's germline CDR1 is SGHTA and CDR2 FQGNSA. CDR3 length equals 14 residues. V was clipped by 2 bases and J by 2 bases; unmatched bases: 3. CDR3 bases: TGTGCCAGCAGCTTACCGGACAGGCCCTACGAGCAGTACTTC. It specifies CASSLPDRPYEQYF.

The genes are TRBV6-1 and TRBJ2-6, with a weak D call TRBD1 (6 bases). Germline-derived CDR1 and CDR2 are MNHNS and SASEGT. This CDR3 spans 18 amino acids. V gave up 5 bases and J gave up 0 bases, with 17 bases separating them. The DNA of the CDR3 is TGTGCCAGCAGTCCCTACAGGGCCGCACCCTCTGGGGCCAACGTCCTGACTTTC. It encodes CASSPYRAAPSGANVLTF.

CDR3 nucleotides: TGTGCCAGCAGCGGACTAGCGCTAACCTACGAGCAGTACTTC. Translation gives CASSGLALTYEQYF. J is TRBJ2-7 and V is TRBV11-2; TRBD2 matches 9 bases. CDR1 is SGHAT and CDR2 is FQNNGV in the germline V gene. The CDR3 has 14 residues. After removal of 5 bases from V and 2 bases from J, the junction contained 4 bases not matched to a gene.

This clonotype has only a few counts. The rearrangement uses TRBV27 and TRBJ2-1; 8 bases fit TRBD2. Germline CDR1 and CDR2: MNHEY and SMNVEV (reference sequence). V lost 4 bases and J lost 5; bases outside the gene matches: 10. This CDR3 is 16 amino acids long. The CDR3 spells CASSSGGAGKNNEQFF. CDR3 DNA sequence: TGTGCCAGCAGTTCCGGGGGGGCGGGAAAGAACAATGAGCAGTTCTTC.

This clonotype was detected many times. The chain joins TRBV5-4 to TRBJ2-5; perhaps TRBD2 as D (9 bases). With 6 bases removed from V and 5 bases from J, the gap between germline ends came to 26 bases. The CDR3 loop spans 17 amino acids. Germline lookup yields CDR1 SGHNT and CDR2 YYREEE (reference sequence). The CDR3 sequence: CASNPGGSASGAETQYF. The CDR3 nucleotides are TGTGCCAGCAACCCAGGGGGCTCGGCTAGCGGGGCGGAGACCCAGTACTTC.

This clonotype was seen at least ten times. The chain joins TRBV2 to TRBJ1-5; D ambiguous. CDR1 is SNHLY, CDR2 FYNNEI, per germline. Trimming took off 6 bases at V and 10 bases at J, with 22 bases between the two ends. The CDR3 contains 15 residues. The CDR3 spells CASRSLRSFLEPQHF. The DNA for the CDR3 is TGTGCCAGCAGGTCCCTCCGAAGCTTCCTCGAACCCCAGCATTTT.

The chain links TRBV27 to TRBJ2-1, with unresolved D. CDR3 size: 11 residues. V was cut by 8 bases and J by 3 bases, with 5 bases left in between. Germline values: CDR1 MNHEY, CDR2 SMNVEV (reference sequence). The CDR3 is CASYDYNEQFF. The CDR3, as DNA: TGTGCCAGCTACGACTACAATGAGCAGTTCTTC.

The rearrangement links TRBV19 to TRBJ1-5; D is possibly TRBD1 (6 bases). V gave up 6 bases and J gave up 7 bases, with 10 bases separating them. Germline values: CDR1 LNHDA, CDR2 SQIVND (reference sequence). The CDR3 is 12 residues long. The CDR3 DNA reads as TGTGCCAGTAGCTGGACAGACCAGCCCCAGCATTTT. It codes for CASSWTDQPQHF.

This clonotype was seen once. The chain uses TRBV11-3 and TRBJ1-1; D is perhaps TRBD1 (5 bases). Germline CDR1 SGHNT, CDR2 YENEEA. The CDR3 is 13 residues long. V dropped 3 bases and J dropped 6 bases, with 11 bases sitting between them. Here the CDR3 DNA reads TGTGCCAGCAGCTTGGGACGGTCCGCTGAAGCTTTCTTT. Encoded protein: CASSLGRSAEAFF. Filled out from reference TRBV11-3 and TRBJ1-1, the complete variable domain reads EAGVVQSPRYKIIEKKQPVAFWCNPISGHNTLYWYLQNLGQGPELLIRYENEEAVDDSQLPKDRFSAERLKGVDSTLKIQPAELGDSAVYLCASSLGRSAEAFFGQGTRLTVV.

The CDR3 loop reads CASTLGVGNTGELFF. As DNA, the CDR3 is TGTGCCAGCACCCTTGGTGTAGGAAATACCGGGGAGCTGTTTTTT. J is TRBJ2-2 and V is TRBV12-3 or TRBV12-4; D is undetermined. The CDR3 length is 15 residues. The V end was cut by 7 bases, the J end by 5 bases, with 17 bases between.

Written as DNA, the CDR3 is TGCAGCGTTGGGTCGGGACTAGCGGGAGAACAAGAGACCCAGTACTTC. Protein sequence: CSVGSGLAGEQETQYF. The J gene is TRBJ2-5, the V gene TRBV29-1, with 14 bases matching TRBD2. In germline, CDR1 is SQVTM, CDR2 ANQGSEA. The V and J ends lost 4 bases and 2 bases, in that order; junction bases with no gene match: 6. The CDR3 is made up of 16 amino acids.

The V gene is TRBV20-1, the J gene TRBJ2-3; the D gene could be TRBD1 or TRBD2 (6 bases each). The CDR3 loop spans 16 amino acids. Germline loops: CDR1 DFQATT, CDR2 SNEGSKA (reference sequence). V gave up 4 bases and J gave up 2 bases, with 19 bases separating them. The CDR3 here is CSATLSGAGDTDTQYF. For the CDR3, the DNA is TGCAGTGCTACGCTCTCGGGGGCCGGGGACACAGATACGCAGTATTTT.

This clonotype occurred many times. The chain combines TRBV7-8 with TRBJ1-4, with D perhaps TRBD1 (5 bases). The CDR3 is made up of 18 amino acids. Trimming removed 2 bases at V and 4 bases at J, with 20 bases between. Germline-derived CDR1 and CDR2 are SGHVS and FQNEAQ. The CDR3: CASSLLLATVPLNEKLFF. CDR3 bases: TGTGCCAGCAGCTTACTCCTTGCGACAGTCCCCCTTAATGAAAAACTGTTTTTT. The complete variable domain, with remaining parts taken from reference TRBV7-8 and TRBJ1-4, reads GAGVSQSPRYKVAKRGQDVALRCDPISGHVSLFWYQQALGQGPEFLTYFQNEAQLDKSGLPSDRFFAERPEGSVSTLKIQRTQQEDSAVYLCASSLLLATVPLNEKLFFGSGTQLSVL.

This clonotype was observed many times. The chain joins TRBV7-9 to TRBJ2-7; TRBD1 agrees at 8 bases. The CDR3 is 16 amino acids. Trimming removed 4 bases from V and 0 bases from J; junction bases left unmatched: 8. Germline V gene lookup returns CDR1 SEHNR and CDR2 FQNEAQ (reference sequence). The CDR3 loop is CASSYPSTGASYEQYF. DNA of the CDR3: TGTGCCAGCAGCTATCCCTCGACAGGGGCCTCCTACGAGCAGTACTTC.

This chain uses TRBV3-1 with TRBJ1-6; 7 bases align to TRBD1. CDR1 is LGHDT and CDR2 is YNNKEL in the germline V gene (reference sequence). The CDR3 contains 17 residues. V shed 6 bases, J shed 4 bases, and the junction held 12 bases outside the gene matches. As DNA, the CDR3 is TGTGCCAGCAGTTCCATACAGGGGCCGTCTTATAATTCACCCCTCCACTTT. As protein: CASSSIQGPSYNSPLHF.

The gene calls are TRBV5-1 and TRBJ2-7, with a possible D match to TRBD1 (6 bases). The J call is doubtful: the DNA matches TRBJ2-1 better. Germline CDR1 and CDR2: SGHRS and YFSETQ. This CDR3 spans 15 amino acids. For the CDR3, the DNA is TGCGCCAGCAGCTTGGAAGACAGGAGCTCCTACGAGCAGTTCTTC. This codes for CASSLEDRSSYEQFF.

This clonotype came up many times. The chain couples TRBV11-1 to TRBJ2-4; 7 nucleotides agree with TRBD1. The CDR3 loop spans 15 amino acids. Germline assignment: CDR1 SGHAT and CDR2 FQDESV (reference sequence). Losses at the gene ends were 2 bases for V and 7 bases for J; bases not matched to a gene: 8. CDR3 coding DNA: TGTGCCAGCAGCTTAATGAGGGGGCAGGAGAACATTCAGTACTTC. The encoded protein is CASSLMRGQENIQYF.

This clonotype showed up just a few times. The chain has TRBV7-9 and TRBJ2-2, with 7 nucleotides matching TRBD1. Germline CDR1 reads SEHNR; CDR2 reads FQNEAQ (reference sequence). The J segment lost 0 bases and the V segment lost 1 base, leaving 14 bases of the junction unmatched. The CDR3 spans 20 residues. CDR3: CASSLEGGENLIANTGELFF. The CDR3 DNA follows: TGTGCCAGCAGCTTAGAAGGGGGCGAGAACCTAATAGCGAACACCGGGGAGCTGTTTTTT.